These 5 T cell receptor beta chains originate from one sample sequenced in a study of T cells in women clearing cervical HPV infection. Assay: immunoSEQ multiplex PCR; the TCRdb copy retains only in-frame clones and omits some. The sample yields tens of thousands of clones, of which the top ten take up 1.2%. The sequenced sample was blood buffy coat. These TCRs come from a woman aged 18-69 years with a cervical HPV16 infection that either progressed to CIN3+ or cleared (not recorded which).

About this clone itself: The CDR3 is cut off 3 residues early in the read; its end comes from the germline J gene. The J gene is TRBJ1-1, the V gene TRBV6-2 or TRBV6-3, with D possibly matching TRBD1 (5 bases). CDR3 length equals 14 residues. Looked up from germline, CDR1 is MNHEY and CDR2 is SVGEGT. V lost 7 bases to trimming and J lost 1 base, with 13 bases between them. The DNA read from the CDR3 is TGTGCCAGCACCATACGACAGAGGAACACTGAA. This gives the protein CASTIRQRNTE. The full CDR3 protein is CASTIRQRNTEAFF.

Details on this clone: The read gets to within 3 residues of the CDR3 end, and the germline J gene fills in the rest. Other DNA sequences within the sample encode an identical CDR3. J is TRBJ2-2 and V is TRBV20-1; the match to TRBD1 covers 9 bases. CDR1 DFQATT and CDR2 SNEGSKA come from the germline V gene (reference sequence). J was trimmed by 3 bases and V by 0 bases; bases with no gene match: 5. CDR3 length: 16 amino acids. CDR3 residues: CSARDPTGGDTGELFF. Partial CDR3 DNA: TGCAGTGCTAGAGACCCTACAGGGGGCGACACCGGGGAG.

Concerning this clone: The CDR3 end lies 3 residues beyond the end of the read and is filled in from the germline J gene. The V call is TRBV20-1, the J call TRBJ2-3; D might be TRBD1 (6 bases). The V gene's germline CDR1 is DFQATT and CDR2 SNEGSKA (reference sequence). This CDR3 region has 16 residues. V was cut by 5 bases and J by 1 base, with 19 bases left in between. The sequenced CDR3 bases are TGCAGTGCTTGCGATCTAAGGGGGTTAGGCACAGATACG. It encodes CSACDLRGLGTDT. From start to end, the CDR3 is CSACDLRGLGTDTQYF.

Here the CDR3 reads CASSSNRESYEQYF. The CDR3 bases that were read are TGTGCCAGCAGCTCCAACAGGGAATCCTACGAG. The rearrangement joins TRBV7-3 to TRBJ2-7; maybe TRBD1 (6 bases). With the read ending 3 residues before the CDR3 end, the germline J gene is used to fill in that end. The V end was cut by 4 bases, the J end by 1 base, with 11 bases between. This CDR3 is built from 14 residues. Germline assignment: CDR1 SGHTA and CDR2 FQGTGA.

With respect to this clone: The DNA ends 3 residues before the CDR3 does, and the rest of the CDR3 is filled in from the germline J gene. V is TRBV19 and J is TRBJ2-7, with TRBD2 identical over 9 bases. V shed 4 bases, J shed 3 bases, and the junction held 4 bases outside the gene matches. CDR3 size: 14 residues. Germline values: CDR1 LNHDA, CDR2 SQIVND (reference sequence). The CDR3 here is CASSKTSGNYEQYF. The part of the CDR3 DNA that was read is TGTGCCAGTAGTAAGACTAGCGGAAACTACGAG. Full variable domain (remainder filled in from reference TRBV19 and TRBJ2-7): DGGITQSPKYLFRKEGQNVTLSCEQNLNHDAMYWYRQDPGQGLRLIYYSQIVNDFQKGDIAEGYSVSREKKESFPLTVTSAQKNPTAFYLCASSKTSGNYEQYFGPGTRLTVT.